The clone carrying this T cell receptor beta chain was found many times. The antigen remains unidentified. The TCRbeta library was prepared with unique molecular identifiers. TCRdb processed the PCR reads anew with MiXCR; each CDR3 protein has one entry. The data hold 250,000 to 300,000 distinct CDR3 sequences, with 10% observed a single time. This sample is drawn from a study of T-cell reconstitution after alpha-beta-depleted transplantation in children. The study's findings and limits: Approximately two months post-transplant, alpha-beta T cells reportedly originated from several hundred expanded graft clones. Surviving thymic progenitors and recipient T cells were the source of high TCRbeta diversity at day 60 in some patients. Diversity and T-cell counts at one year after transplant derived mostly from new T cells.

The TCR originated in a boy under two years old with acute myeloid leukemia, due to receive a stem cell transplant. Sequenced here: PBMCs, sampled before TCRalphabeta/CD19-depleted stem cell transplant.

CDR3 bases: TGTGCCAGCAGTCCCCTCGGTGCCTCAAACACTGAAGCTTTCTTT. Protein: CASSPLGASNTEAFF. V is TRBV28 and J is TRBJ1-1; unclear D gene. The germline V and J ends were trimmed by 5 bases and 2 bases, with 15 bases remaining between them. The CDR3 extends over 15 amino acids. Germline lookup yields CDR1 MDHEN and CDR2 SYDVKM.